One T cell receptor beta chain is described in this entry. The antigen it recognizes is unknown. Base-call qualities are not available, and no considerably larger clone is one nucleotide away. This sample stems from a study of human T cells and chemical hapten exposure (dated by TCRdb to 2020 to 2022). The study in broad terms: For sensitization, 2% DPC in acetone was applied to an approximately 2 cm by approximately 2 cm area of upper inner arm skin. Patch tests used Finn chambers with 0.01% DPC on the upper back, scored after 6 days by International Contact Dermatitis Research Group standards. The libraries were sequenced as a pool, and the TCR yield per sample differed mostly because of small variations in library volumes within the pool. The patient cohort, mostly female, included alopecia areata with under or over 50% scalp involvement, alopecia totalis and alopecia universalis. The study tracked peripheral blood TCR repertoire changes in vivo during primary and secondary sensitization to the hapten diphenylcyclopropenone (DPC) in alopecia patients. Patients additionally received weekly therapeutic DPC doses to the scalp throughout the roughly 25-week study period. Patient blood was sampled pre-sensitization (week 0) and at 2, 6 and about 24 weeks after DPC sensitization. About 29 alopecia patients gave blood for TCR sequencing at one to four time points (pre-sensitization, 2, 6 and 24 weeks).

The library relied on RACE. Data came from a NextSeq 500. During library preparation, unique molecular identifiers were attached to individual cDNA molecules so that TCRs could be counted in a quantitative, reproducible way. For every blood RNA sample, sequencing covered both the TCR alpha and TCR beta chains. On the study's bioinformatics: Samples had a median of roughly 91,000 TCRs, with a range from roughly 23,224 to 700,000. The Decombinator software suite was used to annotate the V, J and CDR3 of the TCR reads. Every sample was subsampled to the same number of TCRs (28,000) for the PS versus PT1 abundance plots. Expanded TCRs were defined as absent before sensitization and observed at least eight times at the 2-week time point. The public reads were reprocessed in TCRdb via fastp at Q25 and MiXCR, keeping in-frame beta chains. A single entry per CDR3 protein holds the most common genes and DNA from its merged rows. The V and J calls reflect TCRdb's pipeline rather than the authors' work. Across this sample there are about 380,000 distinct CDR3 sequences, with 4% to 5.5% seen only once. The top ten clonotypes cover over 2% of the sample.

The CDR3 runs 15 residues from the cysteine to the phenylalanine. CDR3 DNA only is kept here, 45 bases in frame from base 1. V is clipped by 4 bases and J by 4 bases, and the sequence between their germline boundaries is 16 bases long. The germline V gene supplies CDR1 SNHLY and CDR2 FYNNEI. General findings and caveats noted by the study authors: Patch test score correlated positively with the number of PT1 expanded TCRs, reaching significance at thresholds 8, 16 and 32 but not at 4. After repeated subsampling, changes were observed in the strength of the expansion versus patch-test correlation and in the threshold at which the correlation became significant. No change with DPC sensitization was found in the number of TCRs above 1 in 1000 frequency, and no evidence of global repertoire structure alterations was found. Because every patient had alopecia, a presumed autoimmune disease, the patients' immune response might differ from that of healthy individuals. Significantly more large CDR3 similarity clusters were formed by expanded TCRs than by pre-sensitization or healthy control sets, consistent with antigen-driven responses.

In light of the paper, this sample's time point label describes: patch test 1, 2 weeks after DPC sensitization. Taken with the paper, the label for treatment or condition translates to: therapeutic diphenylcyclopropenone sensitization with weekly scalp DPC. At each patch-test visit, blood was drawn before the patch test was applied. Patients were considered eligible if aged 18 to 70, diagnosed with alopecia and deemed suitable for DPC therapy, and patients were excluded if pregnant. Total RNA was extracted from unfractionated whole blood that had been collected in Tempus Blood RNA tubes. The sequencing here drew on whole blood, taken in connection with sensitization to the hapten diphenylcyclopropenone (DPC). This chain is built from TRBV2 and TRBJ1-2; there is no confident call for the D gene. This receptor was taken from a woman aged 45-65 years with alopecia areata. Some clones in this sample may be carry-over from other donors' samples. The nucleotide sequence reads as follows: TGTGCCAGCAGTGCCCCGTTAGGCCGAACCTATGGCTACACCTTC. Its protein reads: CASSAPLGRTYGYTF.